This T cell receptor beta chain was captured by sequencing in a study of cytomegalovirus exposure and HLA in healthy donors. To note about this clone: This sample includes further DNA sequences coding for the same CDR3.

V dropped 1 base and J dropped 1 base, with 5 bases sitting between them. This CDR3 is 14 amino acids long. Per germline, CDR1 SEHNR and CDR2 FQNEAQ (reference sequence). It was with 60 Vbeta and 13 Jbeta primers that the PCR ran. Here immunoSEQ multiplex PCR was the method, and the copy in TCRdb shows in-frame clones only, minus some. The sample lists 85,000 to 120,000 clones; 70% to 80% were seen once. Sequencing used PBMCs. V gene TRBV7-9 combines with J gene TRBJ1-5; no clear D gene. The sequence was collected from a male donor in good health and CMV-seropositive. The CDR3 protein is CASSLGASNQPQHF. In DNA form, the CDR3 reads TGTGCCAGCAGCTTAGGCGCGAGCAATCAGCCCCAGCATTTT.